Listed below are T cell receptor beta chains from one sample, sequenced in a study of Ad26.COV2.S vaccination and SARS-CoV-2 variants. The table came from immunoSEQ multiplex PCR; TCRdb's copy has only in-frame clones and leaves some out. This table holds 500,000 or so clones, around 85% found once. The source material was peripheral blood, sampled in a trial of Ad26.COV2.S vaccine versus placebo. These receptors were obtained from a person aged 18 to 65 who received the Ad26.COV2.S COVID-19 vaccine or a placebo. The CDR3 runs from the conserved cysteine through the conserved F or W. Each record gives: V gene, CDR3 length, clone size, J gene, D gene, CDR3 DNA, CDR3 protein. D genes are given only for firm matches. Clone size appears in some rows only: once, few, many, or a class for an expanded clone.

>TRBV10-3|14|-|TRBJ2-1|-
TGTGCCATCAGGGCCCCGGGGGCAATCAATGAGCAGTTCTTC
CAIRAPGAINEQFF
>TRBV7-9|14|-|TRBJ2-7|-
TGTGCCAGCAGCGTCTCCGGGCCCTTATACGAGCAGTACTTC
CASSVSGPLYEQYF
>TRBV10-3|15|-|TRBJ2-1|TRBD2
TGTGCCATCAGTGAGCCGACTAGCGGGAGAAATGAGCAGTTCTTC
CAISEPTSGRNEQFF
>TRBV5-1|15|-|TRBJ2-2|-
TGCGCCAGCAGCGCAGGGGTAGGGTGGACCGGGGAGCTGTTTTTT
CASSAGVGWTGELFF
>TRBV28|16|once|TRBJ2-4|-
TGTGCCAGCAGTTTCCAAGGCGTAAGAGCCAAAAACATTCAGTACTTC
CASSFQGVRAKNIQYF
>TRBV30|15|-|TRBJ1-1|TRBD1
TGTGCCTGGAGTGATCCACAGGGGGCGAAGGCTGAAGCTTTCTTT
CAWSDPQGAKAEAFF
>TRBV6-5|13|-|TRBJ2-2|-
TGTGCCAGCAGCCGACCGGCAACCGGGGAGCTGTTTTTT
CASSRPATGELFF
>TRBV5-6|16|once|TRBJ1-5|TRBD1
TGTGCCAGCAGCTTGGAGGGACAGGGGCTCAATCAGCCCCAGCATTTT
CASSLEGQGLNQPQHF
>TRBV28|14|few|TRBJ1-2|-
TGTGCCAGCAGTGCCGCCGACAGGCGATATGGCTACACCTTC
CASSAADRRYGYTF
>TRBV3-1/TRBV3-2|14|-|TRBJ1-1|-
TGTGCCAGCAGCCAAGATTATCGGAGGGGGGGGGCTTTCTTT
CASSQDYRRGGAFF
>TRBV7-2|15|few|TRBJ2-2|-
TGTGCCAGCAGCCCACGGGACTCCAACACCGGGGAGCTGTTTTTT
CASSPRDSNTGELFF
>TRBV7-9|15|-|TRBJ1-6|-
TGTGCCAGCAGCTTAGAGGGGGTCGGGCATTCACCCCTCCACTTT
CASSLEGVGHSPLHF
>TRBV28|14|-|TRBJ2-2|-
TGTGCCAGCTGCGGACAAGAGAACACCGGGGAGCTGTTTTTT
CASCGQENTGELFF
>TRBV28|16|-|TRBJ2-7|-
TGTGCCAGCAGTGACCTCCAGGAGGCCAAAGAGGACGAGCAGTACTTC
CASSDLQEAKEDEQYF
>TRBV19|14|many|TRBJ2-1|-
TGTGCCAGTAGTACAGGAACACATGAATTTGAGCAGTTCTTC
CASSTGTHEFEQFF
>TRBV6-5|14|-|TRBJ1-4|-
TGTGCCAGCAGTTATGGGGGGCGCGGGGAAAAACTGTTTTTT
CASSYGGRGEKLFF
>TRBV9|14|-|TRBJ2-1|TRBD2
TGTGCCAGCAGCGTACCACTAGCGGGCGGGGAGCAGTTCTTC
CASSVPLAGGEQFF
>TRBV7-8|14|-|TRBJ1-1|-
TGTGCCAGCAGCCAAGAGGGACGTAGGGGTGAAGCTTTCTTT
CASSQEGRRGEAFF
>TRBV7-8|15|-|TRBJ2-7|-
TGTGCCAGCAGCTTAAGGGGAGAAAGAGGTTACGAGCAGTACTTC
CASSLRGERGYEQYF
>TRBV19|14|-|TRBJ2-7|TRBD1
TGTGCCAGTAGTATCGGGACAGTATCCTACGAGCAGTACTTC
CASSIGTVSYEQYF
>TRBV6-5|14|few|TRBJ1-2|TRBD1
TGTGCCAGCAGCCGAACCGGGACAGGGTATGGCTACACCTTC
CASSRTGTGYGYTF
>TRBV5-5|15|-|TRBJ2-1|TRBD1
TGTGCCAGCAGCTTGGAGGGGGCTTCCTACAATGAGCAGTTCTTC
CASSLEGASYNEQFF
>TRBV11-2|14|-|TRBJ1-6|-
TGTGCCAGCAGCCGAGTGGGACGAAATTCACCCCTCCACTTT
CASSRVGRNSPLHF
>TRBV28|17|-|TRBJ2-1|TRBD1
TGTGCCAGCACCCTAGGGGGCGGGACAGGGCCCCGGAATGAGCAGTTCTTC
CASTLGGGTGPRNEQFF
>TRBV19|14|-|TRBJ2-7|TRBD2
TGTGCCAGTAGCACTAGCGTCCATTCCTACGAGCAGTACTTC
CASSTSVHSYEQYF
>TRBV5-4|16|few|TRBJ1-2|TRBD1
TGTGCCTTAGGGACAGGGCACTCTCTAGCTAACTATGGCTACACCTTC
CALGTGHSLANYGYTF
>TRBV28|12|-|TRBJ1-1|-
TGTGCCAGCAGTGCCGGGACGGTTGGAGCTTTCTTT
CASSAGTVGAFF
>TRBV4-1|14|-|TRBJ2-1|TRBD2
TGCGCCAGCAGCCAAACCGGGACTACAAATGAGCAGTTCTTC
CASSQTGTTNEQFF
>TRBV6-5|15|-|TRBJ2-1|-
TGTGCCAGCAGAAAAACACAGGGTTTCTACAATGAGCAGTTCTTC
CASRKTQGFYNEQFF
>TRBV24-1|14|-|TRBJ2-7|-
TGTGCCACCAGTGATCACCGGGATCCCTACGAGCAGTACTTC
CATSDHRDPYEQYF
>TRBV7-2|15|-|TRBJ2-1|TRBD2
TGTGCCAGCAGCACCCGGACTAGCGGGATCAATGAGCAGTTCTTC
CASSTRTSGINEQFF
>TRBV30|14|-|TRBJ2-2|-
TGTGCCTGGAGTCCCAGAACGAACACCGGGGAGCTGTTTTTT
CAWSPRTNTGELFF
>TRBV6-5|15|-|TRBJ2-3|-
TGTGCCAGCAGTTACGGAACGGGGGTCACAGATACGCAGTATTTT
CASSYGTGVTDTQYF
>TRBV30|15|-|TRBJ2-3|-
TGTGCCTGGAGTGTACAATGGGGGAGGCAAGATACGCAGTATTTT
CAWSVQWGRQDTQYF
>TRBV27|16|-|TRBJ2-1|TRBD2
TGTGCCAGCAGTTCGATGGGACTAGCGGAGAACAATGAGCAGTTCTTC
CASSSMGLAENNEQFF
>TRBV28|14|-|TRBJ2-7|TRBD1
TGTGCCAGCACATCGGGACAGATACCCTACGAGCAGTACTTC
CASTSGQIPYEQYF